The following is a TCR beta chain sequence with its context. This clone appeared a few times. Its recognized antigen is unknown. No base qualities exist here, and no much larger clone lies one base off it. At the junction V is shortened by 5 bases and J by 9 bases; bases outside the gene matches: 4. CDR1 MNHNY and CDR2 SVGAGI are derived from the germline V gene (reference sequence). The CDR3, from cysteine to phenylalanine, totals 12 residues. Solely the CDR3 DNA is kept, with 36 bases framed from the first base. The High Capacity cDNA Reverse Transcription Kit was used to reverse transcribe all of the isolated RNA, meaning that expressed TCRB transcripts were what got sequenced. Deep immunoSEQ sequencing was performed on naive, central memory and regulatory T cell samples, with an average of about 3.57 million total reads per sample. After sorted cells were lysed in RLT buffer, RNA was extracted with DNase-treated RNeasy Micro or Mini kits, with the choice depending on cell number. Each cell subset was processed separately to prevent cross-contamination, with patient and healthy donor samples processed together. The immunoSEQ multiplex PCR was used to amplify TCRB sequences from cDNA, generating 87-bp fragments that spanned the CDR3 region. The amplicons were sequenced using the Illumina HiSeq platform. The original methods were these. PCR bias was computationally corrected using synthetic template baselines, reads within Hamming distance 2 were collapsed, and singletons that could not be merged were discarded. By aligning reads against IMGT, V, D and J genes, CDR3 length, and insertions or deletions at six rearrangement sites were assigned. Within each subset, clonotype counts were normalized to sorted cell number, after which true diversity and Gini coefficients were computed with the tcR R package. The overlap coefficient, calculated on TCRB nucleotide sequences, was used to quantify repertoire sharing. TCRdb retrieved this table from immuneACCESS and kept in-frame rearrangements only. Not all clones are present; in checked studies, unresolved V genes account for under half, and no reason is known for the remainder. Clonal size and the V and J genes are those of that table, whereas D and trimming came from the DNA. The sample includes about 180,000 clones, with about 13% observed a single time. The ten top clones hold approximately 0.64% of the sample.

Each donor gave one peripheral blood draw, approximately 100 mL on average, collected into heparinised tubes. Using a panel that included CD45RO, CCR7, CD25, CD127, CD95 and CD27, naive, central memory, regulatory and stem cell-like memory CD4+ T cells were sorted on a BD FACSAria II. Every sorted population had a purity above 95%. PBMCs were isolated immediately by Lymphoprep density gradient centrifugation and stained directly without culture. To minimize batch effects, samples were stained and sorted in pairs, one healthy donor with one patient per experiment. The sample belongs to a study of beta chain features in type 1 diabetes listed by TCRdb under 2018. Describing the broader study: Mean age, gender distribution, total cell number and subset yield were not different between patients and healthy donors. Across all samples, some 99 million sorted cells were examined, and cell number per subset correlated strongly with RNA yield. The study compared the TCRB repertoires of sorted circulating CD4+ T cell subsets in recently diagnosed type 1 diabetes patients with those in matched healthy donors. Naive and central memory subsets were obtained from all 30 or so donors, but regulatory and stem cell-like memory subsets were isolated from only 8 patients and 8 healthy donors.

What the work shows at the level of the full study, not this receptor alone: Sequencing cDNA rather than genomic DNA could over-represent highly expressing activated cells, although activation and CD3 levels did not differ between groups. HLA sub-analyses involved small numbers of individuals, so any influence of HLA type on TCRB rearrangement remained unresolved. At VDJ recombination sites, patients with type 1 diabetes made fewer insertions and deleted more nucleotides, a pattern implying thymic rearrangement abnormalities. Shorter templates might have been favored by PCR, but patient and control samples were amplified and corrected together, so both groups would have been affected equally by any skew. Naive, central memory and regulatory TCRB repertoires appeared to be more alike among patients than among healthy donors. In all four CD4+ subsets, TCRB CDR3 length was moderately but significantly shorter in type 1 diabetes patients.

The rearrangement joined TRBV6-6 to TRBJ2-4; the junction holds 7 bases that match TRBD1. The sample was central memory CD4+ T cells from blood. The clonotype comes from a young woman in good health. The CDR3 sequence is CASSATGVIQYF. Here is the DNA: TGTGCCAGCAGTGCCACAGGGGTCATTCAGTACTTC.